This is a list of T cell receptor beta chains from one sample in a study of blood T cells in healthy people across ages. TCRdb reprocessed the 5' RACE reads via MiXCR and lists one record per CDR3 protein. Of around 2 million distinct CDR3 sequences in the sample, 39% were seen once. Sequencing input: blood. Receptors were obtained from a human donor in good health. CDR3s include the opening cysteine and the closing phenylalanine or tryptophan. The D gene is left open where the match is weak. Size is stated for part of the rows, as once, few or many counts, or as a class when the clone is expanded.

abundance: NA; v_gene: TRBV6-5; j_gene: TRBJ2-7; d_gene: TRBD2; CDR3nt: TGTGCCAGCAGGGAAAGCGGGGGGGCGCCGTACGAGCAGTACTTC; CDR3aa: CASRESGGAPYEQYF
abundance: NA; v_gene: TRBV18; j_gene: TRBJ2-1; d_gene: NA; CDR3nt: TGTGCCAGCTCACCACCTGCTATGGGGGTCGAGACCCAGTTCTTC; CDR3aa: CASSPPAMGVETQFF
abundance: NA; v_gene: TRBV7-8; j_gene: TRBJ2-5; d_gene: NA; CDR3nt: TGTGCCAGCAGCCCGGGTCGGGCTGGCGGCCAAGAGACCCAGTACTTC; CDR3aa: CASSPGRAGGQETQYF
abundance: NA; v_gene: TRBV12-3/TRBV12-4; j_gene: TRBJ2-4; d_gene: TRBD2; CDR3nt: TGTGCCAGCAGTTTATTGAGCGGGGTCGACATTCAGTACTTC; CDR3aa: CASSLLSGVDIQYF
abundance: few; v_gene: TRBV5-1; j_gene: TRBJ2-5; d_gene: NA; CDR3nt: TGCGCCAGCAGCGCTGATAGGGAGCAGTACTTC; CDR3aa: CASSADREQYF
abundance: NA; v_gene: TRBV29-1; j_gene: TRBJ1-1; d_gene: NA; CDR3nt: TGCAGCGTTGGAATCGGCGGGTACACTGAAGCTTTCTTT; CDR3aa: CSVGIGGYTEAFF
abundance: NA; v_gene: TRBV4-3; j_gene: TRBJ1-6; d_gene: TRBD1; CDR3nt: TGCGCCAGCAGCCAAGAGACAGGGACGGGCTCCTATAATTCACCCCTCCACTTT; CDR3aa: CASSQETGTGSYNSPLHF
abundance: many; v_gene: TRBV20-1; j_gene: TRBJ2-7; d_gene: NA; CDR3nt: TGCAGTGCTAGGGACATACGTTACGAGCAGTACTTC; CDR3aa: CSARDIRYEQYF
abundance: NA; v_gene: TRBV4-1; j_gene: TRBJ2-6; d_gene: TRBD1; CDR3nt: TGCGCCAGCAGCCGGGGACAGGGAAGCTCTGGGGCCAACGTCCTGACTTTC; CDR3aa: CASSRGQGSSGANVLTF
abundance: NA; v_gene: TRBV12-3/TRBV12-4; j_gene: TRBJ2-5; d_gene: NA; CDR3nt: TGTGCCAGCAGCACGGACAGTTTCTTTCGGTACTTC; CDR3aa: CASSTDSFFRYF
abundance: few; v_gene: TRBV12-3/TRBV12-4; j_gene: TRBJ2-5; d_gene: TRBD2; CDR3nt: TGTGCCAGCAATTCCCTGGGACTAGCGGGCGAAGAGACCCAGTACTTC; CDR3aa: CASNSLGLAGEETQYF
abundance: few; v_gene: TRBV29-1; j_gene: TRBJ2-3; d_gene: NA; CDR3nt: TGCAGCTCGAAGCCTAGGTTCACAGATACGCAGTATTTT; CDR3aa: CSSKPRFTDTQYF
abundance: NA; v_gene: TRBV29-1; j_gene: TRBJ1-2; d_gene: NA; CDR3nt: TGCAGCGTTGGGGAGAGGTGGATGGTCCATAACTATGGCTACACCTTC; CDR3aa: CSVGERWMVHNYGYTF
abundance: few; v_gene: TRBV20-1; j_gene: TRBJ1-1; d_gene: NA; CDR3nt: TGCAGTGCTAGTGTACAGACCATGAACACTGAAGCTTTCTTT; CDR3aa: CSASVQTMNTEAFF
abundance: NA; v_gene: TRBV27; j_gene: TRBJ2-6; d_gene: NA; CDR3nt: TGTGCCAGCAGTTTATTGTTCCGTGGCAGGACCTCTGGGGCCAACGTCCTGACTTTC; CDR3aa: CASSLLFRGRTSGANVLTF
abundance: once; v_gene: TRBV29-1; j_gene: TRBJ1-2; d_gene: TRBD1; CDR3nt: TGCAGCGTTGCAGGGGGTAACACCTATGGCTACACCTTC; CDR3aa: CSVAGGNTYGYTF
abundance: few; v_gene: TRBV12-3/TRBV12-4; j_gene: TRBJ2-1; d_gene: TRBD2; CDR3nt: TGTGCCAGCAGTTTACGGGGACTAGCGGGTGATGAGCAGTTCTTC; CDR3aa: CASSLRGLAGDEQFF